The clone carrying this T cell receptor beta chain was picked up many times. This sample stems from a study of metastatic and nonmetastatic thyroid tumors. Each patient went into thyroid surgery without having received any treatment. Via MiXCR, TCRdb re-called the PCR reads. The sample has approximately 21,000 clones; about 18% are singletons. The CDR3 totals 13 residues. The V gene lost 2 bases and the J gene lost 4 bases, with 8 bases spanning the gap. Germline V gene data show CDR1 as SNHLY and CDR2 as FYNNEI. The sample was blood. This clonotype was obtained from a male donor with papillary thyroid cancer or a benign thyroid nodule (not recorded which). Some clones in this sample may be carry-over from other donors' samples. This chain connects TRBV2 to TRBJ2-5, with D hard to call. DNA of the CDR3: TGTGCCAGCAGTGAATTGGAACTAGAGACCCAGTACTTC. Encoded protein: CASSELELETQYF.